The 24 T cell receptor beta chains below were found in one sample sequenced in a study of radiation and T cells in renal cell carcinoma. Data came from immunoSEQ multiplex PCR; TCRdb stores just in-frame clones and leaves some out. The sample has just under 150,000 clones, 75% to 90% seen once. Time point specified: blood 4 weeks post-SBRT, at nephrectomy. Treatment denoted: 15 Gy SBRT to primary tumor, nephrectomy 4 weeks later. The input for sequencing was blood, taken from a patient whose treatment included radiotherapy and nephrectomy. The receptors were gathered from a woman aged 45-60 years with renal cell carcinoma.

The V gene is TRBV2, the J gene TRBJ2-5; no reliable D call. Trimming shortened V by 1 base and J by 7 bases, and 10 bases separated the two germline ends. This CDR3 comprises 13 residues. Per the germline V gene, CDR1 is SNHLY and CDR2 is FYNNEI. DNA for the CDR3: TGTGCCAGCAGTGAAGGACCCCGGACGACCCAGTACTTC. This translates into CASSEGPRTTQYF.

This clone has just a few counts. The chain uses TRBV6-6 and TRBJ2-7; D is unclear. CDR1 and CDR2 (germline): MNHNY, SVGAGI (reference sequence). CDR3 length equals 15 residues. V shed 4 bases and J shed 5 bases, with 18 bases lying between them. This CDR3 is CASSSALGSLDEQYF. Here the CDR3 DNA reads TGTGCCAGCAGTTCCGCCCTGGGCAGTCTCGACGAGCAGTACTTC.

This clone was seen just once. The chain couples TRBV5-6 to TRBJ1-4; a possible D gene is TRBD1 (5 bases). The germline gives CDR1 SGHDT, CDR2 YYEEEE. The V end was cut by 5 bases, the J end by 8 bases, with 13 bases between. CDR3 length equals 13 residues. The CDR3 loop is CASSRGVGEKLFF. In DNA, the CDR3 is TGTGCCAGCAGTAGGGGCGTTGGCGAAAAACTGTTTTTT.

The DNA of the CDR3 is TGTGCCAGCAGTGACGGGGCAGATACGCAGTATTTT. Translation: CASSDGADTQYF. The V call is TRBV6-4, the J call TRBJ2-3; D unresolved. V lost 2 bases and J lost 4, with 4 bases in between. Germline V gene sequence: CDR1 MRHNA, CDR2 SNTAGT. There are 12 residues in the CDR3.

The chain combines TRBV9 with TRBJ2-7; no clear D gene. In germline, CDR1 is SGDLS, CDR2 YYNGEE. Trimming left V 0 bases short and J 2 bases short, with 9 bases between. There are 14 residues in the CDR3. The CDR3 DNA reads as TGTGCCAGCAGCGTAGTTCCAGTGACCTACGAGCAGTACTTC. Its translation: CASSVVPVTYEQYF.

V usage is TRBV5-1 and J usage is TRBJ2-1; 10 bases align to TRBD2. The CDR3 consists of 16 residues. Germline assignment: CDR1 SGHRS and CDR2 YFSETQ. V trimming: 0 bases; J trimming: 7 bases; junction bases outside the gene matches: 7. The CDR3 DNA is TGCGCCAGCAGCTTGGCCCTAGCGGGAGTCAGGAATGAGCAGTTCTTC. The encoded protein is CASSLALAGVRNEQFF.

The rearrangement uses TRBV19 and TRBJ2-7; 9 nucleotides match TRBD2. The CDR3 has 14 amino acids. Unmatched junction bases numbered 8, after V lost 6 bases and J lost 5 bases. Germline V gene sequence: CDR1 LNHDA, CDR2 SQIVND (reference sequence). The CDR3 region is CASRAGGPGNEQYF. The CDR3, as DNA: TGTGCCAGTAGGGCGGGAGGGCCAGGAAACGAGCAGTACTTC.

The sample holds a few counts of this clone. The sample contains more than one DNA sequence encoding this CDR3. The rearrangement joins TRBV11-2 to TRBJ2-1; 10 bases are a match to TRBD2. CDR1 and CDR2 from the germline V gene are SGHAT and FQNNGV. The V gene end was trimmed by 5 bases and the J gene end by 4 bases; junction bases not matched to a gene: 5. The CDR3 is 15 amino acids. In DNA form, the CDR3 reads TGTGCCAGCAGCCGGACTAGCGGATCATACAATGAGCAGTTCTTC. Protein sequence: CASSRTSGSYNEQFF.

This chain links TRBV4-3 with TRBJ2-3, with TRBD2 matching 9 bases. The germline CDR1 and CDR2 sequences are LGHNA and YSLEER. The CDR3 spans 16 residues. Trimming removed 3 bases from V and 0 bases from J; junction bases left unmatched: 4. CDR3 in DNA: TGCGCCAGCAGCCAGTTAGCGGGGGTAAGCACAGATACGCAGTATTTT. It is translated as CASSQLAGVSTDTQYF.

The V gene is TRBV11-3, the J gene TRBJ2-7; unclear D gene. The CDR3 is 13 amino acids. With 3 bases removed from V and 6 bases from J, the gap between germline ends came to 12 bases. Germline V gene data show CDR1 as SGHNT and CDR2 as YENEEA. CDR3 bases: TGTGCCAGCAGCTTCCGACCGGATAGCGAGCAGTACTTC. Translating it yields CASSFRPDSEQYF.

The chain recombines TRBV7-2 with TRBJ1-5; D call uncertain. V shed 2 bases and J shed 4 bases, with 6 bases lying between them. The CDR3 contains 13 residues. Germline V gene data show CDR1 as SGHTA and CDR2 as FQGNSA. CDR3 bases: TGTGCCAGCAGCTTAAGGAGTAATCAGCCCCAGCATTTT. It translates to CASSLRSNQPQHF.

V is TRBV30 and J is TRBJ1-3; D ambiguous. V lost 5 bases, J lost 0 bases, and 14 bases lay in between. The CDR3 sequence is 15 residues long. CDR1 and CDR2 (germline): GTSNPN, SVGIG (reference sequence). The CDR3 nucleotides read TGTGCCTGGCGAAGACTTGCGAGCTCTGGAAACACCATATATTTT. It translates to CAWRRLASSGNTIYF.

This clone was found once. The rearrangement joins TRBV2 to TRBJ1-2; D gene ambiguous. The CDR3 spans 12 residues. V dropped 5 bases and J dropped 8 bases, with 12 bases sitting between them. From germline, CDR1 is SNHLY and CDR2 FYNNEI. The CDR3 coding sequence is TGTGCCAGCAGTCAAGGAGCTCGGGGCTACACCTTC. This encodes CASSQGARGYTF.

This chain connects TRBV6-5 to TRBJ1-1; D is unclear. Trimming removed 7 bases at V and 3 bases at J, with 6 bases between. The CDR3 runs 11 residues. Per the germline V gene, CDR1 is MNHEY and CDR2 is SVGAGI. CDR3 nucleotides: TGTGCCAGCAAGCGGGACACTGAAGCTTTCTTT. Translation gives CASKRDTEAFF.

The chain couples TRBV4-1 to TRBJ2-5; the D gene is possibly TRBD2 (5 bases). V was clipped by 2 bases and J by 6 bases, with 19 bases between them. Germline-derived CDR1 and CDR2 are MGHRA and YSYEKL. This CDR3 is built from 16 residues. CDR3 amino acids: CASSQRGNGRYQTQYF. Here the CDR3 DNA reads TGCGCCAGCAGCCAACGGGGTAACGGGCGGTACCAGACCCAGTACTTC.

CDR3 DNA sequence: TGCGCCAGCAGACCCGGTGACACCGGGGAGCTGTTTTTT. Its translation is CASRPGDTGELFF. V usage is TRBV5-1 and J usage is TRBJ2-2; no clear D. CDR3 length equals 13 residues. Trimming removed 5 bases at V and 3 bases at J, with 8 bases between. CDR1 SGHRS and CDR2 YFSETQ come from the germline V gene.

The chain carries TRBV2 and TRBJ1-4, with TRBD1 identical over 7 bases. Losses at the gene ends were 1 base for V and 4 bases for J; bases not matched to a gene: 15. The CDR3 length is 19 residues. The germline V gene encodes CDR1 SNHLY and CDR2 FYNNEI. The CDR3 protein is CASSEGLGGGAGGNEKLFF. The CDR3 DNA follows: TGTGCCAGCAGTGAAGGATTGGGTGGAGGGGCAGGGGGTAATGAAAAACTGTTTTTT.

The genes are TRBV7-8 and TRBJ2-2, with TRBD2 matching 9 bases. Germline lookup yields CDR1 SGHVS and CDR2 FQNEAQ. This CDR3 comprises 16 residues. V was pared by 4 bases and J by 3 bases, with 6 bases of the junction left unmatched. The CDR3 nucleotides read TGTGCCAGCAGCTACATGCGGGGGGGCGACACCGGGGAGCTGTTTTTT. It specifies CASSYMRGGDTGELFF.

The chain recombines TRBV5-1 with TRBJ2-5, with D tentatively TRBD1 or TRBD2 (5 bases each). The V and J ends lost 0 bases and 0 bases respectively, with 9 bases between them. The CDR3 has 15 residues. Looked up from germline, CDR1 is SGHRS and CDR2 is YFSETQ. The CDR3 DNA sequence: TGCGCCAGCAGCTTGGGGGACCGAGACCAAGAGACCCAGTACTTC. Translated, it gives CASSLGDRDQETQYF.

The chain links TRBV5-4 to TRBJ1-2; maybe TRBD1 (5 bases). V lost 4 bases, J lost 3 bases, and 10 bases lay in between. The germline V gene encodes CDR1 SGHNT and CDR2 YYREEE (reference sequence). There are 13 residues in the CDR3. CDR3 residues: CASSRDGYYGYTF. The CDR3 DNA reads TGTGCCAGCAGCCGGGACGGGTACTATGGCTACACCTTC. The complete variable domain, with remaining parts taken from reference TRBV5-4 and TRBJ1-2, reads ETGVTQSPTHLIKTRGQQVTLRCSSQSGHNTVSWYQQALGQGPQFIFQYYREEENGRGNFPPRFSGLQFPNYSSELNVNALELDDSALYLCASSRDGYYGYTFGSGTRLTVV.

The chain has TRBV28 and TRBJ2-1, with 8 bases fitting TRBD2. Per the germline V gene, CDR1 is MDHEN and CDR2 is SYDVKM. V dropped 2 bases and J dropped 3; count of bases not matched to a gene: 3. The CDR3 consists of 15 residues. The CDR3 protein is CASSLGGLGYNEQFF. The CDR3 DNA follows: TGTGCCAGCAGTTTAGGGGGACTAGGCTACAATGAGCAGTTCTTC. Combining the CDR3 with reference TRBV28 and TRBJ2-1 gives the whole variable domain DVKVTQSSRYLVKRTGEKVFLECVQDMDHENMFWYRQDPGLGLRLIYFSYDVKMKEKGDIPEGYSVSREKKERFSLILESASTNQTSMYLCASSLGGLGYNEQFFGPGTRLTVL.

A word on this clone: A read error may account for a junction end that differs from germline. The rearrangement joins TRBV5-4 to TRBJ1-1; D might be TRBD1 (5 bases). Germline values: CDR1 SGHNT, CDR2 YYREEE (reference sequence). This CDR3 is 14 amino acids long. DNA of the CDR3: TGCGCCAGCAGCCAAGAGGGGCTGAACACTGAAGCTTTCTTT. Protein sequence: CASSQEGLNTEAFF.

Written as DNA, the CDR3 is TGTGCCAGCAGCCCCACAGGGGGCCGGGAGCAGTACTTC. It is translated as CASSPTGGREQYF. The chain uses TRBV7-3 and TRBJ2-7; 9 nucleotides align to TRBD1. Germline trimming cut 5 bases from V and 7 bases from J; bases unmatched to any gene: 6. The CDR3 is 13 amino acids. Germline values: CDR1 SGHTA, CDR2 FQGTGA.

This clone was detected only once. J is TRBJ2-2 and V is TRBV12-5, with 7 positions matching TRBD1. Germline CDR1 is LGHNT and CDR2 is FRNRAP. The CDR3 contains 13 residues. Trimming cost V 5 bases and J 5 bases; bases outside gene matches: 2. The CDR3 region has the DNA TGTGCTAGTGGTACACAGGGGACCGGGGAGCTGTTTTTT. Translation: CASGTQGTGELFF.